Here is one T cell receptor beta chain with its context. Antigen specificity is unknown. The data derive from a study of beta chain features in type 1 diabetes. Study background: Across all samples, roughly 100,000,000 sorted cells were examined. Study observations and caveats: People with Type 1 diabetes carried modestly yet significantly shorter TCRB CDR3s in all four CD4+ subsets.

Reverse transcription of all isolated RNA meant that expressed TCRB transcripts were sequenced. Sequencing was performed with immunoSEQ multiplex PCR; in TCRdb, only in-frame clones are kept and a portion is missing. The repertoire includes 500,000 to 650,000 clones, roughly 12% of them detected once, and more than 0.1% sits in the top ten. Sequenced: naive CD4+ T cells from blood. The sequence derives from a man aged 25-45 years with type 1 diabetes.

The CDR3 coding sequence is TGTGCCAGCAGCGTAGGGGACGGGCGCTACGAGCAGTACTTC. Amino acids: CASSVGDGRYEQYF. The chain has TRBV9 and TRBJ2-7; D may match TRBD1 or TRBD2 (5 bases each). The V end was cut by 0 bases, the J end by 3 bases, with 10 bases between. The CDR3 is made up of 14 amino acids. Per the germline V gene, CDR1 is SGDLS and CDR2 is YYNGEE. The variable domain in full, with the rest retrieved from reference TRBV9 and TRBJ2-7, is DSGVTQTPKHLITATGQRVTLRCSPRSGDLSVYWYQQSLDQGLQFLIQYYNGEERAKGNILERFSAQQFPDLHSELNLSSLELGDSALYFCASSVGDGRYEQYFGPGTRLTVT.